What follows are 7 T cell receptor beta chains derived from one specimen sequenced in a study of beta chain features in type 1 diabetes. Whole-study findings and limits: Among all four CD4+ subsets, Type 1 diabetes patients had TCRB CDR3s that were moderately but significantly shorter.

Expressed TCRB transcripts were sequenced because the isolated RNA had all been reverse transcribed beforehand. The protocol was immunoSEQ multiplex PCR, while the TCRdb copy is restricted to in-frame clones and leaves out a portion. Of 120,000 to 150,000 clones listed, 10% to 15% are singletons. For these TCRs, the target antigens are not known. The sequencing sample was made of central memory CD4+ T cells from blood. Receptor source: a man between 18 and 29 years old with type 1 diabetes.

This sequence joins TRBV7-6 and TRBJ2-7, with no clear D. Trimming cost V 5 bases and J 6 bases, with 17 bases left between them. CDR1 and CDR2 from the germline V gene are SGHVS and FNYEAQ. The CDR3 totals 14 residues. The CDR3 protein is CASSPIQQTGEQYF. The CDR3 bases are TGTGCCAGCAGCCCTATCCAGCAGACCGGCGAGCAGTACTTC.

The V and J genes are TRBV7-3 and TRBJ2-2; maybe TRBD1 (6 bases). V shed 5 bases and J shed 0 bases, with 13 bases lying between them. The CDR3 extends over 16 amino acids. Germline loops: CDR1 SGHTA, CDR2 FQGTGA. The CDR3 here is CASSHTGTPNTGELFF. The CDR3 DNA sequence: TGTGCCAGCAGCCATACAGGGACCCCGAACACCGGGGAGCTGTTTTTT.

This clone has a handful of counts. The chain recombines TRBV14 with TRBJ2-7, with D possibly TRBD2 on 5 matching bases. V was trimmed by 4 bases and J by 0 bases, leaving 13 bases between them. The CDR3 is 15 residues long. Per germline, CDR1 SGHDN and CDR2 FVKESK. The CDR3, as DNA: TGTGCCAGCAGCCGCTTTGGGGAGCTCTCCTACGAGCAGTACTTC. Its protein product is CASSRFGELSYEQYF.

The table lists this clone with a few counts. The chain couples TRBV30 to TRBJ1-6, with 11 nucleotides matching TRBD1. This CDR3 has 14 amino acids. Germline trimming cut 2 bases from V and 7 bases from J; bases unmatched to any gene: 1. The V gene's germline CDR1 is GTSNPN and CDR2 SVGIG (reference sequence). The CDR3 DNA reads TGTGCCTGGAGTCGGGACAGGGGGAATTCACCCCTCCACTTT. As protein: CAWSRDRGNSPLHF. Combining the CDR3 with reference TRBV30 and TRBJ1-6 gives the whole variable domain SQTIHQWPATLVQPVGSPLSLECTVEGTSNPNLYWYRQAAGRGLQLLFYSVGIGQISSEVPQNLSASRPQDRQFILSSKKLLLSDSGFYLCAWSRDRGNSPLHFGNGTRLTVT.

This clone has only a few counts. The V and J genes are TRBV5-6 and TRBJ2-2, with 9 bases lining up with TRBD1. V trimming: 1 base; J trimming: 5 bases; junction bases outside the gene matches: 6. Germline V gene data show CDR1 as SGHDT and CDR2 as YYEEEE. The CDR3 has 16 amino acids. CDR3 sequence (DNA): TGTGCCAGCAGCTTGTTCGGGACAGGGAGGACCGGGGAGCTGTTTTTT. Translated, it gives CASSLFGTGRTGELFF. Based on the CDR3 plus reference TRBV5-6 and TRBJ2-2, the full variable domain is DAGVTQSPTHLIKTRGQQVTLRCSPKSGHDTVSWYQQALGQGPQFIFQYYEEEERQRGNFPDRFSGHQFPNYSSELNVNALLLGDSALYLCASSLFGTGRTGELFFGEGSRLTVL.

The rearrangement links TRBV10-1 to TRBJ2-2; 9 bases fit TRBD1. V dropped 6 bases and J dropped 6; count of bases not matched to a gene: 5. Germline lookup yields CDR1 WNHNN and CDR2 SYGVQD (reference sequence). The CDR3 has 14 residues. The CDR3, as DNA: TGCGCCAGCAGGAAGGACAGGGGCGCCGGGGAGCTGTTTTTT. It translates to CASRKDRGAGELFF.

This clone has only a few counts. This chain joins TRBV18 and TRBJ2-1, with 11 bases lining up with TRBD2. J gave up 5 bases and V 3 bases, and 9 bases lay outside the gene matches. CDR3 size: 17 residues. From germline, CDR1 is KGHSH and CDR2 LQKENI. CDR3 amino acids: CASSPLSGGAGNNEQFF. As DNA, the CDR3 is TGTGCCAGCTCACCCCTTAGCGGGGGGGCCGGGAACAATGAGCAGTTCTTC.